This T cell receptor beta chain comes out of a study of blood T cell repertoires in COVID-19. The ends lost 4 bases at V and 1 base at J; junction bases unmatched: 2. Germline values: CDR1 LNHDA, CDR2 SQIVND (reference sequence). This CDR3 is 14 amino acids long. Produced via immunoSEQ multiplex PCR; TCRdb's table is partial and in-frame only. Here the sample spans a few hundred thousand clones, more than 70% being singletons. The clonotype originates from a man in his forties with acute or convalescent COVID-19. The sequenced sample consisted of peripheral blood. V and J are TRBV19 and TRBJ1-1; TRBD1 matches at 8 bases. In nucleotides, the CDR3 is TGTGCCAGTAGTACGGACAGGGAGAACACTGAAGCTTTCTTT. Encoded protein: CASSTDRENTEAFF.